The T cell receptor (beta chain) under discussion was sequenced for a study of shared clonotypes between healthy human individuals. Study details: Three CD4 naive, three CD4 memory, two CD8 naive and one CD8 memory plate were used per donor. The study's findings and limits: With a handful of donors compared, 5% to 5.5% of naive CD4 clonotypes were shared.

CD45RO-negative CD8 cells positively selected for CCR7 made up the naive population, which excluded terminally differentiated effector memory CD45RA+ cells. The data were produced by immunoSEQ multiplex PCR, yet TCRdb's version contains in-frame clones alone and is incomplete. The data hold about 2,200,000 clones, with about 92% observed a single time. The CDR3 sequence is 14 residues long. Germline lookup yields CDR1 MNHEY and CDR2 SMNVEV (reference sequence). V lost 5 bases and J lost 6, with 16 bases in between. Notes on this clone: Its specificity is not known.

The sequenced sample was naive CD8+ T cells from PBMCs. The receptor comes from a man between 18 and 35 years old in good health. Some clones in this sample may be carry-over from other donors' samples. The chain employs TRBV27 and TRBJ1-2; maybe TRBD1 (5 bases). The CDR3 nucleotides are TGTGCCAGCAGTCCCCGGGCCAGGGTCCATGGCTACACCTTC. It yields the protein CASSPRARVHGYTF.